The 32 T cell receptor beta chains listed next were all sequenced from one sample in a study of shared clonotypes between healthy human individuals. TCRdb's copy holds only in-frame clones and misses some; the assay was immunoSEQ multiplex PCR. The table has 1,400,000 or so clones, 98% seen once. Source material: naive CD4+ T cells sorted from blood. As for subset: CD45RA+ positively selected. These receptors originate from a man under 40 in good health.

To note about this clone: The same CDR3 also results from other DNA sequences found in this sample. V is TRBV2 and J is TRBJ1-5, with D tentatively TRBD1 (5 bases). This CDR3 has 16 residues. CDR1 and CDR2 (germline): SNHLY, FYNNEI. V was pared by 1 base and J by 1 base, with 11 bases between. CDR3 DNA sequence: TGTGCCAGCAGTGAAGGGGGACGGCGGAGCAATCAGCCCCAGCATTTT. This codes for CASSEGGRRSNQPQHF.

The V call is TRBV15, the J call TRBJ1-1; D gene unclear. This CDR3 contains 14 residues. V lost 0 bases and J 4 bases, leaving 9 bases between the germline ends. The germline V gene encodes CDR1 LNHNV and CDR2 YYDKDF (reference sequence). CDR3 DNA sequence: TGTGCCACCAGCAGAGATCGGAGGAGCACTGAAGCTTTCTTT. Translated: CATSRDRRSTEAFF.

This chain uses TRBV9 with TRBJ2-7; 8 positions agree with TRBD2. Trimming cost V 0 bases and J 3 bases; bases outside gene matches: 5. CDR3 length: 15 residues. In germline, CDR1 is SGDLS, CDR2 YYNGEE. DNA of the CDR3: TGTGCCAGCAGCGTAGCGGCTAGCGGGCTCTACGAGCAGTACTTC. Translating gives CASSVAASGLYEQYF.

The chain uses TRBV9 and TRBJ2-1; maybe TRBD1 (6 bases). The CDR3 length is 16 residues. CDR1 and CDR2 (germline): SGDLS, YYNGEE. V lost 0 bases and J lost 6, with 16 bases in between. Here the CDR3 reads CASSVDTGRPSNEQFF. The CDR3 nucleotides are TGTGCCAGCAGCGTAGATACAGGGCGCCCCTCCAATGAGCAGTTCTTC.

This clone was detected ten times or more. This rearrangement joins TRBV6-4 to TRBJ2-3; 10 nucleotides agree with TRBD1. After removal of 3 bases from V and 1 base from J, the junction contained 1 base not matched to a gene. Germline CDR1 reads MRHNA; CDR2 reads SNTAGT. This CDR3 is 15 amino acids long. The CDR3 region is CASSEGTGGTDTQYF. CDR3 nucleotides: TGTGCCAGCAGTGAGGGGACAGGGGGCACAGATACGCAGTATTTT.

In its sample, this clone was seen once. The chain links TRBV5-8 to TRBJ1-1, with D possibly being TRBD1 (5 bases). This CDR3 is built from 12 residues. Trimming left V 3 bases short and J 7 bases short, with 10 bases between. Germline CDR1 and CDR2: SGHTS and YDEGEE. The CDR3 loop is CASSSRQIEAFF. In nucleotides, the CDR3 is TGTGCCAGCAGCTCCCGACAGATTGAAGCTTTCTTT. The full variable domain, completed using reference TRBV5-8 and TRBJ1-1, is EAGVTQSPTHLIKTRGQQATLRCSPISGHTSVYWYQQALGLGLQFLLWYDEGEERNRGNFPPRFSGRQFPNYSSELNVNALELEDSALYLCASSSRQIEAFFGQGTRLTVV.

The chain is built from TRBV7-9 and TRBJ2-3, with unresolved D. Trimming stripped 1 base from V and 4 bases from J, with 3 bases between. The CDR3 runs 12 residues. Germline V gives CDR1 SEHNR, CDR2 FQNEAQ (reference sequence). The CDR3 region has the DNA TGTGCCAGCAGCTTAGTCCCAGATACGCAGTATTTT. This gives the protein CASSLVPDTQYF.

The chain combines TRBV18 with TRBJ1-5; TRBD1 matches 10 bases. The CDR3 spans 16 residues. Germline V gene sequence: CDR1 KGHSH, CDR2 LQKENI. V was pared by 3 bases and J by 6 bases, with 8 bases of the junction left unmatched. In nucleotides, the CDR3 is TGTGCCAGCTCACCTTTCGGAGGGACAGGGGTTCAGCCCCAGCATTTT. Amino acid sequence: CASSPFGGTGVQPQHF.

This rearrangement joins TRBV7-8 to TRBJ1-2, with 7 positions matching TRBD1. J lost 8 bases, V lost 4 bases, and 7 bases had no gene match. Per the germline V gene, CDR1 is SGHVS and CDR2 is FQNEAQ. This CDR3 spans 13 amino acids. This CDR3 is CASSSRDSKGYTF. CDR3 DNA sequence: TGTGCCAGCAGCTCGAGGGACAGTAAAGGCTACACCTTC.

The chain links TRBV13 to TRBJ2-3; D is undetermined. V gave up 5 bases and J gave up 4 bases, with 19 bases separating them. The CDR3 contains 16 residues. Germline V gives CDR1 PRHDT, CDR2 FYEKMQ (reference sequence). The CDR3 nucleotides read TGTGCCAGCAGCCCCAGGACCTTCAGGTGGCCAGATACGCAGTATTTT. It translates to CASSPRTFRWPDTQYF.

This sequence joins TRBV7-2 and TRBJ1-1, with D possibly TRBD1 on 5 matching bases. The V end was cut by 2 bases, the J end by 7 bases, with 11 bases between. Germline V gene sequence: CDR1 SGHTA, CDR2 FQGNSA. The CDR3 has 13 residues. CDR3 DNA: TGTGCCAGCAGCTTAATGGGGGAGTATGAAGCTTTCTTT. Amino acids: CASSLMGEYEAFF.

CDR3 DNA sequence: TGCGCCAGCAGCCAAAGGACAGGGATTGCTGGAAACACCATATATTTT. Protein: CASSQRTGIAGNTIYF. This chain uses TRBV4-1 with TRBJ1-3, with 8 bases lining up with TRBD1. The CDR3 sequence is 16 residues long. The V gene end was trimmed by 2 bases and the J gene end by 2 bases; junction bases not matched to a gene: 5. Germline loops: CDR1 MGHRA, CDR2 YSYEKL.

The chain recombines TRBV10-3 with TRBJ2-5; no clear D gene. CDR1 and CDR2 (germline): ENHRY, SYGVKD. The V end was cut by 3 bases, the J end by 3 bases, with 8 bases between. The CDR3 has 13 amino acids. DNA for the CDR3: TGTGCCATCAGTGAATCGCTTGAAGAGACCCAGTACTTC. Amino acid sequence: CAISESLEETQYF.

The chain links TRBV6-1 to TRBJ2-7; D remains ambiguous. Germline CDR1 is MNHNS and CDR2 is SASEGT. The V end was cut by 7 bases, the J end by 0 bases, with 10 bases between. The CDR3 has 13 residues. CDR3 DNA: TGTGCCAGCACGATCCCGAGCTCCTACGAGCAGTACTTC. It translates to CASTIPSSYEQYF.

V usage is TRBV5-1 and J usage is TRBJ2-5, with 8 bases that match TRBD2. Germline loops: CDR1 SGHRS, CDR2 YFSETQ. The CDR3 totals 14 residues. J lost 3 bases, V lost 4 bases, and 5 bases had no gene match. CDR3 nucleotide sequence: TGCGCCAGCAGCCCAGCGGGAGCCGAAGAGACCCAGTACTTC. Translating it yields CASSPAGAEETQYF.

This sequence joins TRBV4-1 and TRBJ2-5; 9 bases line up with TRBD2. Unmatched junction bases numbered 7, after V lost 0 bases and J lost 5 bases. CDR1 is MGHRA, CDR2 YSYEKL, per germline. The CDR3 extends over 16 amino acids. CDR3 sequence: CASSQELAGVLETQYF. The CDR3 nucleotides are TGCGCCAGCAGCCAAGAATTAGCGGGAGTTTTGGAGACCCAGTACTTC.

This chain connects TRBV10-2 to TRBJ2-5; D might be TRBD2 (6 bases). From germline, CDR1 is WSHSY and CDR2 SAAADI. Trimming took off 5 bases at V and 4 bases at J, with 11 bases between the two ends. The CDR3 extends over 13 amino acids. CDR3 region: CASSTTSRETQYF. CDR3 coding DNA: TGCGCCAGCAGTACCACTAGCAGAGAGACCCAGTACTTC.

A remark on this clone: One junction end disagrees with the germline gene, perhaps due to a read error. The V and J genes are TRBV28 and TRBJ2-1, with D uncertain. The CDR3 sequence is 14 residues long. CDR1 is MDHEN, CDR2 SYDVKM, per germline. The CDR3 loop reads CASRLSLAYNEQFF. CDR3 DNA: TGTGCCAGCAGATTATCTTTGGCCTACAATGAGCAGTTCTTC.

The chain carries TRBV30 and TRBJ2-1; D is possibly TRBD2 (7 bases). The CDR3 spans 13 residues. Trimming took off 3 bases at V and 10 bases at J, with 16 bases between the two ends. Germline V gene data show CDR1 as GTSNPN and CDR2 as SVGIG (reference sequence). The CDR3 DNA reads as TGTGCCTGGAGCCCCGGGGGGCTGTTAGAGCAGTTCTTC. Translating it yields CAWSPGGLLEQFF.

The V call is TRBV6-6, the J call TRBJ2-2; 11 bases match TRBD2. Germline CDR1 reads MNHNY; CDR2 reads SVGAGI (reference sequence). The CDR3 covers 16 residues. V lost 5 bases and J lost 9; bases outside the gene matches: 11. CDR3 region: CASSPGLAGFSWELFF. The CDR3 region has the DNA TGTGCCAGCAGTCCCGGACTAGCGGGTTTCAGCTGGGAGCTGTTTTTT.

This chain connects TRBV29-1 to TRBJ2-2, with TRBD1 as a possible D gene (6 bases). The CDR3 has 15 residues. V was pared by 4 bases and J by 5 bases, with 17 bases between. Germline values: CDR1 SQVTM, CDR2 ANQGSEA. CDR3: CSVAGRGEKTGELFF. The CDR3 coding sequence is TGCAGCGTTGCAGGCAGGGGTGAGAAAACCGGGGAGCTGTTTTTT.

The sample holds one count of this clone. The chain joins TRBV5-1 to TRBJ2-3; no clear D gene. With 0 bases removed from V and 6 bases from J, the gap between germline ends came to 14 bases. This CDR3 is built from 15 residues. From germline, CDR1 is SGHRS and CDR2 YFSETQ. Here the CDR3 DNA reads TGCGCCAGCAGCTTGGGCTCTTTAACGAGCGATACGCAGTATTTT. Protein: CASSLGSLTSDTQYF. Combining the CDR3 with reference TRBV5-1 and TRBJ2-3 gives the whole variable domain KAGVTQTPRYLIKTRGQQVTLSCSPISGHRSVSWYQQTPGQGLQFLFEYFSETQRNKGNFPGRFSGRQFSNSRSEMNVSTLELGDSALYLCASSLGSLTSDTQYFGPGTRLTVL.

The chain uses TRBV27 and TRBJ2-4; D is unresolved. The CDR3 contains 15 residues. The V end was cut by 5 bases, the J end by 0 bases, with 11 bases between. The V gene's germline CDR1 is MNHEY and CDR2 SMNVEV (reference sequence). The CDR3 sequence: CASSPRAVAKNIQYF. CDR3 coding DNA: TGTGCCAGCAGTCCTCGAGCCGTAGCCAAAAACATTCAGTACTTC.

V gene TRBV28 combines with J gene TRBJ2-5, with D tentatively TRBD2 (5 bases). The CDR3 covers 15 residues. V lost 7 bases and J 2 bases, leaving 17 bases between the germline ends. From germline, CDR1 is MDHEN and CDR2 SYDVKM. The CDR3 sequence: CASNRLWRAQETQYF. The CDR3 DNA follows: TGTGCCAGCAACCGCCTTTGGCGGGCACAAGAGACCCAGTACTTC.

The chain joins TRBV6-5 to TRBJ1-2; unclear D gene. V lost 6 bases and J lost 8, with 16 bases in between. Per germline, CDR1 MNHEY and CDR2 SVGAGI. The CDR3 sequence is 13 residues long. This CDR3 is CASSGPEVSGYTF. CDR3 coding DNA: TGTGCCAGCAGCGGGCCAGAAGTGAGCGGCTACACCTTC.

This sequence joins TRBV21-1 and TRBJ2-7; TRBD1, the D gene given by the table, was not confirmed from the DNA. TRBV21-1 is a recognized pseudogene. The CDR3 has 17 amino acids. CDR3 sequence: CASSKHRDSGFRYEQYF. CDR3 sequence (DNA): TGTGCCAGCAGCAAACATAGGGACAGTGGATTCCGATACGAGCAGTACTTC.

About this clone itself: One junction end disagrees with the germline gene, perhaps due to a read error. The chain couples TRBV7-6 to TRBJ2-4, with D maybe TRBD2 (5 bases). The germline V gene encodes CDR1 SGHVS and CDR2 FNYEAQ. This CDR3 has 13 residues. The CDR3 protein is CASSLLAQNIQYF. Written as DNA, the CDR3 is TGTGCCAGCAGCTTACTAGCCCAAAACATTCAGTACTTC.

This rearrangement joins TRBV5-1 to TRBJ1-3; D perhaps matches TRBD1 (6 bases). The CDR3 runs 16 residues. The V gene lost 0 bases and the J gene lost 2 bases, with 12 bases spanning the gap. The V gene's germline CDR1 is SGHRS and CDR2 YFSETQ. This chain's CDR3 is CASSLDGGAPGNTIYF. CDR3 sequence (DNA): TGCGCCAGCAGCTTGGATGGGGGGGCGCCTGGAAACACCATATATTTT.

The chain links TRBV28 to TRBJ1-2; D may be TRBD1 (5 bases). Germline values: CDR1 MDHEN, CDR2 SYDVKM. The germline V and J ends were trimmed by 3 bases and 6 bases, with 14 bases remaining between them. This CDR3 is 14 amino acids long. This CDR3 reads CASSFSSPGHGYTF. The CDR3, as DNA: TGTGCCAGCAGTTTTTCGTCCCCGGGGCATGGCTACACCTTC.

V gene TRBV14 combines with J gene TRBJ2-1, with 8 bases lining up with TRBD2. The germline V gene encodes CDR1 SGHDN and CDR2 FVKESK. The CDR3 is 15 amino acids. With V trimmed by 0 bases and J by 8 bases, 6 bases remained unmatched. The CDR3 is CASSQDMTSVDEQFF. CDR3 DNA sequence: TGTGCCAGCAGCCAAGATATGACTAGCGTCGATGAGCAGTTCTTC.

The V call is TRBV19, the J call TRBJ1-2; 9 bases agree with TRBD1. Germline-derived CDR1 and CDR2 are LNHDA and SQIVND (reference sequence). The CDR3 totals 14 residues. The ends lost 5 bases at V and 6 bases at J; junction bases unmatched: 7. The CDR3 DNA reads TGTGCCAGTAGTGCGGGACAGGGTTTTGATGGCTACACCTTC. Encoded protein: CASSAGQGFDGYTF.

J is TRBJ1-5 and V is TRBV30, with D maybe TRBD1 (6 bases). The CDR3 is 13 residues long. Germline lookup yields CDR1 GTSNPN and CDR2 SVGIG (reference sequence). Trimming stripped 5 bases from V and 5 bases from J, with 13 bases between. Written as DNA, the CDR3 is TGTGCCTGGGGGCAACAGGGATATCAGCCCCAGCATTTT. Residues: CAWGQQGYQPQHF.